This T cell receptor (beta chain) comes out of a study of T cells in Graves' hyperthyroidism and ophthalmopathy (dated by TCRdb to about 2019). Concerning the study at large: Peripheral blood was collected at initial diagnosis, before any treatment. A discovery cohort of about a hundred patients, roughly 45 with Graves' ophthalmopathy and fewer than 65 with stable Graves' hyperthyroidism, was used to find distinguishing TCR V-J signatures. The roughly 91 discovery patients were randomly divided into training and test sets at a 7:3 ratio. Following sampling, methimazole starting at 30 mg daily was given to hyperthyroidism patients, and high-dose intravenous methylprednisolone was given to ophthalmopathy patients. An independent validation cohort of under 20 hyperthyroidism patients and about 15 patients who later progressed to ophthalmopathy tested prospective prediction of ophthalmopathy. TCR Vbeta CDR3 sequencing of 135 peripheral blood samples (roughly 43 ophthalmopathy, around 80 hyperthyroidism and approximately 17 progressor patients) is reported in the paper. Thyroid tissue and blood T-cell repertoires from several Graves' hyperthyroidism patients were also compared in the study. The paper as a whole reports these results and caveats: Most expanded thyroid clonotypes (frequency above 0.001) were also detected in blood, a finding suggesting that blood repertoires may reflect thyroid immune responses. In validation, the model predicted progression to ophthalmopathy a median of around 6.5 months before onset, with about 67% sensitivity and about 72% specificity. Sample size was not statistically predetermined, and investigators were not blinded to group allocation. A 13 V-J signature model separated ophthalmopathy from stable hyperthyroidism, with around 90% sensitivity and approximately 81% specificity in cross-validation and 80%/75% in testing.

Amplification of TCR beta CDR3 regions was carried out from RNA transcripts. For the first round of RT-PCR on the TCR CDR3, the HTBI primer set was used together with the Qiagen OneStep RT-PCR kit. Libraries were constructed in a second round of multiplex PCR, after which size selection and purification were performed. Libraries were sequenced paired-end with 100 bp reads on an Illumina HiSeq2000. As for the authors' bioinformatics: SOAPnuke was used to process the raw data, removing reads that contained adapters or uncalled bases, had a mean Phred below 15, or lacked an exact match to the constant primer or identifier. COPE v1.2.5 was used to merge high-quality paired reads, and clonotypes were defined as unique nucleotide sequences. MiTCR v1.1 was used to align clonotypes to the IMGT TRBV, TRBD and TRBJ reference segments. The analysis included only V-J combinations with a frequency above 0.0001, which together covered approximately 99% of the repertoires. A TCS score was defined as the ratio between F50 (clonal expansion) and ExV (chaos), using BLOSUM62-based TCRdist between CDR3 peptides within each V-J. Welch's t-statistics and random forest reduced fewer than 600 V-J features to 13, which were used in a naive Bayes classifier (R e1071). Clones were called with MiXCR by TCRdb after fastp trimmed the public reads at Q25, and only in-frame beta chains were retained. Rows are combined by CDR3 protein, so each entry shows the most common genes and DNA. In this record, the V and J calls reflect TCRdb's handling and not the investigators' own analysis. Counted in this sample were 350,000 to 400,000 distinct CDR3 sequences; roughly 13% of them appeared once. In total, the top ten clones hold approximately 10% of the sample.

Relative to germline, V is 8 bases shorter and J is 4 bases shorter, with 7 bases between their ends. The CDR3 measures 11 amino acids from cysteine to phenylalanine. Here the CDR3 DNA is all that survives: 33 bases in frame from base 1. The germline V gene supplies CDR1 MDHEN and CDR2 SYDVKM. This clonotype has at least ten counts. Its antigen has not been determined. No clone much larger than this one lies a single base away; base qualities are absent. A patient counted as having stable Graves' hyperthyroidism if no progression to ophthalmopathy occurred over 18 months of follow-up. Hyperthyroidism patients were newly diagnosed, with disease duration under 2 months, and aged 18 to 65 years. Any patient with an uncontrolled infection, another autoimmune disease, pregnancy or lactation was excluded. Clinical symptoms, serum thyroxine and TRAb, thyroid ultrasound, and orbital computed tomography formed the basis for the diagnoses. Ficoll-Paque density gradient centrifugation was used to isolate PBMCs from around 10 ml of fresh peripheral blood. Total RNA was extracted using Trizol reagent, and RNA quality was assessed on an Agilent 2100 Bioanalyzer.

This chain joins TRBV28 to TRBJ2-3; a confident D gene designation cannot be given. Sequenced input: blood. The clonotype was recovered from a woman aged 55 to 70 with Graves' hyperthyroidism. The CDR3 region has the sequence CASGPPDTQYF. At the DNA level, the sequence is TGTGCCAGCGGCCCACCAGATACGCAGTATTTT.